This T cell receptor beta chain was captured by sequencing in a study of blood T cells in healthy people across ages. Primers used in a second PCR of about 7 to 12 cycles were a sample-barcoded 5' primer and a J-beta primer mix. TCRdb re-called the 5' RACE reads with MiXCR, one entry per CDR3 protein. The sample carries about 1 million distinct CDR3 sequences, 45% recorded once. This clonotype was detected a few times. This may stem from a read error, because a much larger clone lies one nucleotide away. V was cut by 0 bases and J by 11 bases, with 11 bases left in between. Per germline, CDR1 SGDLS and CDR2 YYNGEE. CDR3 length equals 12 residues.

This receptor was obtained from a woman aged 55 to 70 in good health. Sequencing was carried out using blood. J is TRBJ2-5 and V is TRBV9, with D hard to call. The chain's CDR3 is CASSVGLNEQYF. The CDR3 bases are TGTGCCAGCAGCGTAGGTTTAAATGAGCAGTACTTC.